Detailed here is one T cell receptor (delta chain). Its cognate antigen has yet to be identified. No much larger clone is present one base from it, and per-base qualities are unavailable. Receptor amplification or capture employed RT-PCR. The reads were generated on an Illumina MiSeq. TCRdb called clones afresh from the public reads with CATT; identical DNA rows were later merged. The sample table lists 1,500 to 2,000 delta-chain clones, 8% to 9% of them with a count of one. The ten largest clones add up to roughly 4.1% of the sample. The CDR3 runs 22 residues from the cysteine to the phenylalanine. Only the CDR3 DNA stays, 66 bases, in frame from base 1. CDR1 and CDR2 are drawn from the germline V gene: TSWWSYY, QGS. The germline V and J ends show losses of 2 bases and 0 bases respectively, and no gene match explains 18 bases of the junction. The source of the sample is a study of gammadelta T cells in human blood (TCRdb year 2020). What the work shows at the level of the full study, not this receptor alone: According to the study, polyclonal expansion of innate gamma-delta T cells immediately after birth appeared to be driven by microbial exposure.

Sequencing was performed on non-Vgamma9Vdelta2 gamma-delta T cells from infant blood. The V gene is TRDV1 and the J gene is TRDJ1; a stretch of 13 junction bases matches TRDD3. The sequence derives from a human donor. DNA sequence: TGTGCTCTTGGGGAAAAGACCCCATCCTACTGGGGGATACGCACAGACACCGATAAACTCATCTTT. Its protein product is CALGEKTPSYWGIRTDTDKLIF.